Each of the 30 T cell receptor beta chains below was sequenced from the same sample in a study of T cell changes during pregnancy in multiple sclerosis. The data were produced by immunoSEQ multiplex PCR, yet TCRdb's version contains in-frame clones alone and is incomplete. The sample shows 26,000 or so clones, almost 90% of them seen only once. This material consisted of CD8+ T cells from peripheral blood mononuclear cells, taken in the second trimester of pregnancy. Receptors were obtained from a female donor with multiple sclerosis, enrolled in a pregnancy study.

The J gene is TRBJ2-2, the V gene TRBV6-1; D remains ambiguous. V gave up 8 bases and J gave up 3 bases, with 10 bases separating them. The CDR3 has 13 residues. Germline V gives CDR1 MNHNS, CDR2 SASEGT. CDR3 nucleotide sequence: TGTGCCAGCTGCCACACCGACACCGGGGAGCTGTTTTTT. Translating gives CASCHTDTGELFF.

This chain uses TRBV6-5 with TRBJ2-5, with 9 bases matching TRBD1. Germline V gene data show CDR1 as MNHEY and CDR2 as SVGAGI. Losses at the gene ends were 4 bases for V and 1 base for J; bases not matched to a gene: 4. The CDR3 loop spans 15 amino acids. The DNA of the CDR3 is TGTGCCAGCAGTTTGACAGGGGGTACCCAAGAGACCCAGTACTTC. This sequence encodes CASSLTGGTQETQYF.

The rearrangement joins TRBV5-5 to TRBJ2-5; the D gene is possibly TRBD2 (6 bases). Germline V gives CDR1 SGHKS, CDR2 YYEKEE (reference sequence). Trimming stripped 2 bases from V and 11 bases from J, with 10 bases between. The CDR3 is made up of 11 amino acids. For the CDR3, the DNA is TGTGCCAGCAGCTTACCGGGGGTTCAGTACTTC. Translation gives CASSLPGVQYF.

The rearrangement joins TRBV7-3 to TRBJ2-7; 7 bases map to TRBD1. With 0 bases clipped from V and 0 bases from J, the junction kept 2 bases outside the gene matches. This CDR3 contains 15 residues. Germline CDR1 reads SGHTA; CDR2 reads FQGTGA. The CDR3 coding sequence is TGTGCCAGCAGCTTAACAGGGGGCTCCTCCTACGAGCAGTACTTC. Residues: CASSLTGGSSYEQYF.

V usage is TRBV27 and J usage is TRBJ1-5, with 9 bases lining up with TRBD1. The CDR3 is 14 amino acids. CDR1 is MNHEY and CDR2 is SMNVEV in the germline V gene (reference sequence). The junction had 1 base not matched to a gene; V was cut back by 4 bases and J by 3 bases. The CDR3 nucleotides read TGTGCCAGCAGTTGGACAGGGGCCAATCAGCCCCAGCATTTT. Its translation: CASSWTGANQPQHF.

The chain recombines TRBV5-6 with TRBJ2-1; D possibly corresponds to TRBD1 (6 bases). Germline V lookup: CDR1 SGHDT, CDR2 YYEEEE. The ends were cut back, 0 bases at V and 2 bases at J, with 9 bases in the middle. This CDR3 spans 15 amino acids. This CDR3 reads CASSLETGTYNEQFF. In nucleotides, the CDR3 is TGTGCCAGCAGCTTGGAAACAGGGACCTACAATGAGCAGTTCTTC.

This clone was detected once. The CDR3 DNA is TGTGCCAGCAGCTTAGGGACAGGGGCCTACGAGCAGTACTTC. It is translated as CASSLGTGAYEQYF. J is TRBJ2-7 and V is TRBV7-6; 9 bases are a match to TRBD1. The CDR3 runs 14 residues. V gave up 1 base and J gave up 2 bases; unmatched junction bases: 0. Germline values: CDR1 SGHVS, CDR2 FNYEAQ.

The rearrangement uses TRBV10-3 and TRBJ2-7, with D possibly being TRBD1 (6 bases). Trimming cost V 5 bases and J 7 bases, with 15 bases left between them. The germline V gene has CDR1 ENHRY and CDR2 SYGVKD. The CDR3 spans 13 residues. The CDR3 bases are TGTGCCATCAGTCCTACAGGGCTGGGGGAGCAGTACTTC. The encoded protein is CAISPTGLGEQYF.

This rearrangement joins TRBV5-8 to TRBJ1-2, with 9 nucleotides matching TRBD1. The CDR3 covers 16 residues. V gave up 5 bases and J gave up 7 bases; unmatched junction bases: 15. The germline V gene has CDR1 SGHTS and CDR2 YDEGEE. CDR3 in DNA: TGTGCCAGCAGACTGGACGGCATGGACAGGGGCGTTGGCTACACCTTC. As protein: CASRLDGMDRGVGYTF.

The genes are TRBV6-5 and TRBJ1-2; TRBD1 matches at 10 bases. V shed 1 base and J 4 bases; nucleotides not matched to a gene: 6. The CDR3 has 16 amino acids. Germline-derived CDR1 and CDR2 are MNHEY and SVGAGI. CDR3 in DNA: TGTGCCAGCAGTTACTGGGACAGGGGTAGGGGCTATGGCTACACCTTC. Its protein is CASSYWDRGRGYGYTF.

The chain has TRBV4-3 and TRBJ1-4; 9 bases map to TRBD1. This CDR3 contains 15 residues. Germline loops: CDR1 LGHNA, CDR2 YSLEER. J lost 7 bases, V lost 3 bases, and 6 bases had no gene match. The DNA of the CDR3 is TGCGCCAGCAGCCATTTACAGGGGGCTTCTGAAAAACTGTTTTTT. This codes for CASSHLQGASEKLFF.

This chain uses TRBV4-1 with TRBJ2-7; D is perhaps TRBD1 (7 bases). The V end was cut by 3 bases, the J end by 7 bases, with 19 bases between. This CDR3 spans 15 amino acids. Germline V gene sequence: CDR1 MGHRA, CDR2 YSYEKL. As DNA, the CDR3 is TGCGCCAGCAGCCAGCCGGGACAGCGGGTTTTTGAGCAGTACTTC. This codes for CASSQPGQRVFEQYF.

The rearrangement uses TRBV6-5 and TRBJ1-1; 10 nucleotides line up with TRBD1. The CDR3 runs to 15 residues. Germline V gene data show CDR1 as MNHEY and CDR2 as SVGAGI. With V trimmed by 1 base and J by 6 bases, 5 bases remained unmatched. CDR3 sequence reads: CASSYWDRGTAEAFF. DNA for the CDR3: TGTGCCAGCAGTTACTGGGACAGGGGAACGGCTGAAGCTTTCTTT.

This chain links TRBV7-9 with TRBJ2-7; TRBD1 matches 9 bases. V dropped 1 base and J dropped 0; count of bases not matched to a gene: 4. Per germline, CDR1 SEHNR and CDR2 FQNEAQ (reference sequence). The CDR3 extends over 16 amino acids. CDR3 DNA sequence: TGTGCCAGCAGCTTAGGGGACAGGGTCCCCTCCTACGAGCAGTACTTC. Translated, it gives CASSLGDRVPSYEQYF.

The chain is built from TRBV6-1 and TRBJ2-7, with 10 bases aligning to TRBD2. V shed 4 bases and J 6 bases; nucleotides not matched to a gene: 9. CDR1 MNHNS and CDR2 SASEGT come from the germline V gene. This CDR3 spans 15 amino acids. For the CDR3, the DNA is TGTGCCAGCAGTGTCCAGCGGGGGGGCCAGAGCGAGCAGTACTTC. Protein sequence: CASSVQRGGQSEQYF.

This chain links TRBV5-6 with TRBJ2-7; a weak D match, TRBD2 (6 bases). V was shortened by 3 bases and J by 0 bases, with 10 bases between the two germline ends. CDR1 is SGHDT, CDR2 YYEEEE, per germline. The CDR3 consists of 14 residues. CDR3 amino acids: CASSWDLSSYEQYF. CDR3 nucleotide sequence: TGTGCCAGCAGCTGGGACTTAAGCTCCTACGAGCAGTACTTC. Complete variable domain (other parts from reference TRBV5-6 and TRBJ2-7): DAGVTQSPTHLIKTRGQQVTLRCSPKSGHDTVSWYQQALGQGPQFIFQYYEEEERQRGNFPDRFSGHQFPNYSSELNVNALLLGDSALYLCASSWDLSSYEQYFGPGTRLTVT.

The chain combines TRBV5-4 with TRBJ1-2, with D maybe TRBD1 (6 bases). This CDR3 comprises 13 residues. The germline gives CDR1 SGHNT, CDR2 YYREEE (reference sequence). V lost 4 bases and J 2 bases, leaving 9 bases between the germline ends. The CDR3 is CASSRDINYGYTF. CDR3 DNA sequence: TGTGCCAGCAGCCGGGACATCAACTATGGCTACACCTTC.

The chain joins TRBV5-5 to TRBJ1-5; TRBD1 matches 10 bases. CDR1 is SGHKS, CDR2 YYEKEE, per germline (reference sequence). The CDR3 covers 15 residues. The ends lost 0 bases at V and 7 bases at J; junction bases unmatched: 4. CDR3 protein: CASSLGGQGRQPQHF. The CDR3 DNA reads as TGTGCCAGCAGCTTGGGGGGACAGGGGAGGCAGCCCCAGCATTTT.

The chain carries TRBV29-1 and TRBJ1-2; 8 positions agree with TRBD1. CDR3 size: 12 residues. The germline V gene has CDR1 SQVTM and CDR2 ANQGSEA. V lost 4 bases, J lost 8 bases, and 6 bases stayed unmatched. In DNA, the CDR3 is TGCAGCGTTGGACAGGGGAGAGGGGGCTACACCTTC. Its translation is CSVGQGRGGYTF.

The rearrangement links TRBV14 to TRBJ1-6; D ambiguous. CDR3 length: 17 amino acids. CDR1 and CDR2 (germline): SGHDN, FVKESK. The V end lost 0 bases, the J end lost 0 bases, and 9 bases lay between the germline ends. The CDR3 loop is CASSQDLVSSYNSPLHF. The CDR3 nucleotides read TGTGCCAGCAGCCAAGATCTCGTGAGCTCCTATAATTCACCCCTCCACTTT.

The V gene is TRBV6-1, the J gene TRBJ2-7; D perhaps matches TRBD1 (6 bases). V was cut by 4 bases and J by 3 bases, with 13 bases left in between. This CDR3 is 14 amino acids long. Germline V CDR1 and CDR2: MNHNS, SASEGT. CDR3 loop: CASSGGQSFYEQYF. The CDR3 DNA reads TGTGCCAGCAGTGGAGGACAGTCCTTCTACGAGCAGTACTTC.

The chain couples TRBV10-3 to TRBJ2-1; 8 bases are a match to TRBD2. The ends lost 3 bases at V and 0 bases at J; junction bases unmatched: 1. Germline V gene sequence: CDR1 ENHRY, CDR2 SYGVKD. The CDR3 consists of 15 residues. The CDR3 is CAISESGGSYNEQFF. The CDR3 DNA is TGTGCCATCAGTGAAAGCGGGGGCTCCTACAATGAGCAGTTCTTC.

The chain couples TRBV7-8 to TRBJ1-3; a weak D match, TRBD1 (5 bases). Germline CDR1 is SGHVS and CDR2 is FQNEAQ. Trimming pared 8 bases from V and 5 bases from J, leaving 28 bases between. The CDR3 consists of 18 residues. As DNA, the CDR3 is TGTGCCAGCCCCACAGGACCCCAGCCTACCACCGGCCGAAACACCATATATTTT. It is translated as CASPTGPQPTTGRNTIYF. Full variable domain (missing parts from reference TRBV7-8 and TRBJ1-3): GAGVSQSPRYKVAKRGQDVALRCDPISGHVSLFWYQQALGQGPEFLTYFQNEAQLDKSGLPSDRFFAERPEGSVSTLKIQRTQQEDSAVYLCASPTGPQPTTGRNTIYFGEGSWLTVV.

The CDR3 here is CASSRDRWIDDEQFF. The CDR3 nucleotides are TGTGCCAGCAGCAGGGACAGGTGGATCGACGATGAGCAGTTCTTC. The chain carries TRBV5-5 and TRBJ2-1, with 8 bases identical to TRBD1. The CDR3 has 15 residues. The V gene's germline CDR1 is SGHKS and CDR2 YYEKEE (reference sequence). V lost 4 bases to trimming and J lost 8 bases; unmatched junction nucleotides: 11. Variable domain in full (rest from reference TRBV5-5 and TRBJ2-1): DAGVTQSPTHLIKTRGQQVTLRCSPISGHKSVSWYQQVLGQGPQFIFQYYEKEERGRGNFPDRFSARQFPNYSSELNVNALLLGDSALYLCASSRDRWIDDEQFFGPGTRLTVL.

The chain couples TRBV13 to TRBJ2-5; a possible D gene is TRBD1 (5 bases). V was pared by 0 bases and J by 9 bases, with 5 bases between. This CDR3 spans 11 amino acids. Germline CDR1 and CDR2: PRHDT and FYEKMQ (reference sequence). The CDR3 DNA is TGTGCCAGCAGCTTAGGAGGGGCCCAGTACTTC. It yields the protein CASSLGGAQYF.

The rearrangement uses TRBV6-4 and TRBJ2-1; tentative D call: TRBD2 (5 bases). Germline V gene data show CDR1 as MRHNA and CDR2 as SNTAGT. This CDR3 contains 14 residues. V was shortened by 3 bases and J by 9 bases, with 15 bases between the two germline ends. CDR3 sequence reads: CASSERAGVAEQFF. The DNA of the CDR3 is TGTGCCAGCAGTGAGAGGGCAGGCGTAGCTGAGCAGTTCTTC.

The chain joins TRBV4-1 to TRBJ1-2; D unresolved. Trimming shortened V by 3 bases and J by 4 bases, and 15 bases separated the two germline ends. Germline V gives CDR1 MGHRA, CDR2 YSYEKL. This CDR3 region has 15 residues. CDR3 bases: TGCGCCAGCAGCCAGGGTCCGAGGGAGGGCTATGGCTACACCTTC. It yields the protein CASSQGPREGYGYTF.

The rearrangement links TRBV9 to TRBJ2-1; 8 bases align to TRBD2. The V gene's germline CDR1 is SGDLS and CDR2 YYNGEE. V was clipped by 4 bases and J by 5 bases; unmatched bases: 14. The CDR3 has 17 amino acids. The CDR3 nucleotides read TGTGCCAGCAGCTCCCTCGATTGGGGACTAGGTGACAATGAGCAGTTCTTC. Protein sequence: CASSSLDWGLGDNEQFF.

This sequence joins TRBV12-5 and TRBJ2-1, with TRBD2 identical over 7 bases. Per germline, CDR1 LGHNT and CDR2 FRNRAP. This CDR3 contains 15 residues. Unmatched junction bases numbered 5, after V lost 2 bases and J lost 4 bases. The CDR3 sequence is CASGLSGELYNEQFF. The CDR3 DNA is TGTGCTAGTGGTTTGAGCGGGGAGCTATACAATGAGCAGTTCTTC.

The CDR3 here is CASAPQSPNYGYTF. CDR3 DNA: TGTGCCAGCGCCCCACAGAGTCCGAACTATGGCTACACCTTC. The V gene is TRBV7-9, the J gene TRBJ1-2; no firm D call. The CDR3 loop spans 14 amino acids. Germline CDR1 is SEHNR and CDR2 is FQNEAQ (reference sequence). The V end was cut by 8 bases, the J end by 2 bases, with 15 bases between.